This TCR beta chain came from a study of blood T cell repertoires in COVID-19. The wider study: From the United States, Italy and Spain came samples of acute and convalescent COVID-19. Sources were T cells, B-cell-depleted T cells, or PBMCs; the material itself was cDNA or gDNA.

Study processing details: Reference gene primers were amplified, and this amplification served to estimate nucleated cell counts. Clones were read by immunoSEQ multiplex PCR, and TCRdb kept only the in-frame ones, dropping some. V, J and clone size reflect that table, while D and trimming were determined from the DNA. Of tens of thousands of clones listed, around 82% were seen once; the top ten hold 15% to 19%. The CDR3 covers 16 residues. The junction had 3 bases not matched to a gene; V was cut back by 1 base and J by 1 base. In germline, CDR1 is SEHNR, CDR2 FQNEAQ (reference sequence). This chain connects TRBV7-9 to TRBJ2-5, with 10 bases aligning to TRBD1. Sequenced: peripheral blood. This sequence originates from a human donor in a cohort sampled during active COVID-19. Written as DNA, the CDR3 is TGTGCCAGCAGCTTAGGGGACAGGGGTTTCCAAGAGACCCAGTACTTC. Its protein product is CASSLGDRGFQETQYF.